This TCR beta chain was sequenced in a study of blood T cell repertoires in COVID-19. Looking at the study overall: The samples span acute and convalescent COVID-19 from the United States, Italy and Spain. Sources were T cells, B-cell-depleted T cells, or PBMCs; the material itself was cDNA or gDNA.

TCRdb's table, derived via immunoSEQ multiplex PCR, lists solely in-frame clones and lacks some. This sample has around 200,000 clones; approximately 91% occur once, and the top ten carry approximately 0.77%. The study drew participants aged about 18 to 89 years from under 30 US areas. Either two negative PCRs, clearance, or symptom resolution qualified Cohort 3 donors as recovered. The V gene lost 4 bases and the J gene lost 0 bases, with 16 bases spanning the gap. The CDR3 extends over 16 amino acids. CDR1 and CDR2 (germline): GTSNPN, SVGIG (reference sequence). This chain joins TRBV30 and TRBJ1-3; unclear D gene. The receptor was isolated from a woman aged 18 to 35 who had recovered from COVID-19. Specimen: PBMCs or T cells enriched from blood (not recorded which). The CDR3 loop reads CAWTPGQLSSGNTIYF. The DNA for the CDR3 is TGTGCCTGGACCCCTGGGCAGTTGAGCTCTGGAAACACCATATATTTT.